What follows are 22 T cell receptor beta chains derived from one specimen sequenced in a study of CD8 T cells in Susac syndrome (dated by TCRdb to between 2018 and 2021). The library was built by means of the immunoSEQ multiplex PCR assay. RNA was extracted using the RNeasy kit, and about 0.5 to 1 ug of the RNA was reverse transcribed with random hexamers. TCRdb trimmed the raw reads at Q25, called clones with MiXCR and kept productive beta chains. When rows share a CDR3 protein, they turn into one entry using the most common DNA and genes. The sample table lists about 200,000 distinct CDR3 sequences, 95% of them with a count of one. The ten most abundant clones make up around 0.076% of the sample. Specimen: CD4+ T cells from PBMCs. The receptor set was obtained from a human donor with multiple sclerosis.

The rearrangement links TRBV30 to TRBJ2-6; tentative D call: TRBD2 (5 bases). CDR1 is GTSNPN, CDR2 SVGIG, per germline (reference sequence). This CDR3 spans 14 amino acids. V dropped 5 bases and J dropped 2 bases, with 10 bases sitting between them. CDR3 DNA sequence: TGTGCCTGGGACCACGGGGCTGGGGCCAACGTCCTGACTTTC. The encoded protein is CAWDHGAGANVLTF.

The V gene is TRBV3-1, the J gene TRBJ2-5; D is perhaps TRBD1 or TRBD2 (5 bases each). There are 14 residues in the CDR3. Germline V gene sequence: CDR1 LGHDT, CDR2 YNNKEL (reference sequence). V was cut by 6 bases and J by 2 bases, with 13 bases left in between. The chain's CDR3 is CASSWGGGQETQYF. The CDR3 nucleotides are TGTGCCAGCAGTTGGGGCGGAGGACAAGAGACCCAGTACTTC.

In nucleotides, the CDR3 is TGCAGTGCTGGGGGACTAGCGGGCGTAAAGACCCAGTACTTC. Amino acids: CSAGGLAGVKTQYF. The rearrangement links TRBV20-1 to TRBJ2-5, with 12 bases aligning to TRBD2. The CDR3 runs 14 residues. V dropped 5 bases and J dropped 6; count of bases not matched to a gene: 7. CDR1 is DFQATT and CDR2 is SNEGSKA in the germline V gene (reference sequence).

The rearrangement joins TRBV15 to TRBJ1-5; 7 bases agree with TRBD1. Germline CDR1 LNHNV, CDR2 YYDKDF (reference sequence). The CDR3 is 15 amino acids. The V segment lost 4 bases and the J segment 4 bases; nucleotides outside the gene matches: 7. This CDR3 reads CATSMPGQSNQPQHF. CDR3 coding DNA: TGTGCCACCAGCATGCCGGGACAGTCGAATCAGCCCCAGCATTTT.

This clonotype was recorded once. The CDR3 region has the DNA TGCAGTGCTAGCAGGAACACAGATACGCAGTATTTT. Its translation is CSASRNTDTQYF. The chain is built from TRBV20-1 and TRBJ2-3; no clear D. The ends were cut back, 3 bases at V and 2 bases at J, with 6 bases in the middle. Germline assignment: CDR1 DFQATT and CDR2 SNEGSKA (reference sequence). This CDR3 contains 12 residues.

This chain connects TRBV27 to TRBJ1-1; no reliable D call. Germline V lookup: CDR1 MNHEY, CDR2 SMNVEV (reference sequence). The CDR3 is made up of 13 amino acids. V dropped 3 bases and J dropped 4 bases, with 9 bases sitting between them. CDR3 loop: CASSLVLGTEAFF. Here the CDR3 DNA reads TGTGCCAGCAGTTTGGTCCTGGGCACTGAAGCTTTCTTT.

The chain couples TRBV12-3 or TRBV12-4 to TRBJ2-2; TRBD2 matches at 8 bases. V was pared by 3 bases and J by 2 bases, with 5 bases of the junction left unmatched. This CDR3 region has 16 residues. CDR3 sequence: CASSFRGGRNTGELFF. DNA for the CDR3: TGTGCCAGCAGTTTCCGGGGGGGCCGAAACACCGGGGAGCTGTTTTTT.

This chain uses TRBV2 with TRBJ1-2; the D gene is possibly TRBD1 (5 bases). The V end was cut by 3 bases, the J end by 4 bases, with 9 bases between. The CDR3 runs to 13 residues. The germline V gene encodes CDR1 SNHLY and CDR2 FYNNEI. Here the CDR3 DNA reads TGTGCCAGCAGTGACGGCAGGGCCTATGGCTACACCTTC. Its translation: CASSDGRAYGYTF.

V and J are TRBV7-2 and TRBJ1-5; D is ambiguous. Deletions cut 5 bases from V and 4 bases from J, with 18 bases between. CDR1 and CDR2 (germline): SGHTA, FQGNSA. This CDR3 has 16 amino acids. The CDR3 nucleotides read TGTGCCAGCAGCCCTACAGTGATCATAGGGAATCAGCCCCAGCATTTT. This codes for CASSPTVIIGNQPQHF.

The chain carries TRBV25-1 and TRBJ1-5; D is uncertain. The V and J ends lost 6 bases and 2 bases respectively, with 5 bases between them. CDR3 size: 12 residues. Germline values: CDR1 MGHDK, CDR2 SYGVNS. The CDR3 DNA sequence: TGTGCCAGCAGGTCGGGCAATCAGCCCCAGCATTTT. Encoded protein: CASRSGNQPQHF.

V is TRBV30 and J is TRBJ2-3; D gene unclear. This CDR3 is built from 11 residues. The V gene lost 3 bases and the J gene lost 6 bases, with 7 bases spanning the gap. Germline lookup yields CDR1 GTSNPN and CDR2 SVGIG (reference sequence). CDR3 in DNA: TGTGCCTGGAGGGCATTGGATACGCAGTATTTT. This gives the protein CAWRALDTQYF. The full variable domain, its missing parts supplied by reference TRBV30 and TRBJ2-3, is SQTIHQWPATLVQPVGSPLSLECTVEGTSNPNLYWYRQAAGRGLQLLFYSVGIGQISSEVPQNLSASRPQDRQFILSSKKLLLSDSGFYLCAWRALDTQYFGPGTRLTVL.

This rearrangement joins TRBV29-1 to TRBJ1-1; 7 nucleotides line up with TRBD1. Germline V gene sequence: CDR1 SQVTM, CDR2 ANQGSEA. This CDR3 contains 12 residues. Unmatched junction bases numbered 5, after V lost 5 bases and J lost 5 bases. In DNA, the CDR3 is TGCAGCGTTATCCCAGGGGGAACTGAAGCTTTCTTT. Amino acids: CSVIPGGTEAFF.

The rearrangement links TRBV9 to TRBJ2-5; TRBD2 matches at 9 bases. The J segment lost 4 bases and the V segment lost 0 bases, leaving 4 bases of the junction unmatched. CDR3 length equals 15 residues. Germline CDR1 SGDLS, CDR2 YYNGEE. CDR3 sequence: CASSVDGTSLETQYF. CDR3 DNA: TGTGCCAGCAGCGTAGACGGGACTAGCCTAGAGACCCAGTACTTC.

This rearrangement joins TRBV5-4 to TRBJ2-1, with D unclear. Germline CDR1 and CDR2: SGHNT and YYREEE (reference sequence). Trimming took off 4 bases at V and 5 bases at J, with 7 bases between the two ends. The CDR3 length is 12 residues. The CDR3 DNA reads as TGTGCCAGCAGCGCACCTAACAATGAGCAGTTCTTC. Amino acid sequence: CASSAPNNEQFF.

The rearrangement joins TRBV7-9 to TRBJ2-7; TRBD2 matches at 8 bases. The V and J ends lost 5 bases and 6 bases, in that order; junction bases with no gene match: 9. Germline V CDR1 and CDR2: SEHNR, FQNEAQ (reference sequence). This CDR3 spans 14 amino acids. The CDR3 reads CASSRSGATGEQYV. CDR3 sequence (DNA): TGTGCCAGCAGCCGTAGCGGGGCCACGGGCGAGCAGTACGTC.

This chain uses TRBV14 with TRBJ2-3, with 9 bases lining up with TRBD2. The junction had 12 bases not matched to a gene; V was cut back by 4 bases and J by 7 bases. CDR3 length: 16 residues. The germline gives CDR1 SGHDN, CDR2 FVKESK. The CDR3 reads CASSPFVTSGGYTQYF. In nucleotides, the CDR3 is TGTGCCAGCAGCCCCTTCGTGACTAGCGGAGGGTATACGCAGTATTTT.

The DNA of the CDR3 is TGTGCCAGCAGTTCCCCGGGACAGGGGGCTCACGAGCAGTACTTC. The encoded protein is CASSSPGQGAHEQYF. The rearrangement joins TRBV6-5 to TRBJ2-7; 12 bases fit TRBD1. Germline lookup yields CDR1 MNHEY and CDR2 SVGAGI. The CDR3 is 15 amino acids. V shed 4 bases, J shed 5 bases, and the junction held 6 bases outside the gene matches.

This rearrangement joins TRBV30 to TRBJ1-5; unclear D gene. CDR3 length: 13 residues. The V end lost 2 bases, the J end lost 6 bases, and 11 bases lay between the germline ends. Germline CDR1 and CDR2: GTSNPN and SVGIG (reference sequence). Written as DNA, the CDR3 is TGTGCCTGGAGTAGGGTGTCGGGTCAGCCCCAGCATTTT. It is translated as CAWSRVSGQPQHF. Full variable domain (remainder filled in from reference TRBV30 and TRBJ1-5): SQTIHQWPATLVQPVGSPLSLECTVEGTSNPNLYWYRQAAGRGLQLLFYSVGIGQISSEVPQNLSASRPQDRQFILSSKKLLLSDSGFYLCAWSRVSGQPQHFGDGTRLSIL.

The rearrangement joins TRBV7-3 to TRBJ1-1, with TRBD1 matching 7 bases. From germline, CDR1 is SGHTA and CDR2 FQGTGA. This CDR3 comprises 13 residues. V gave up 4 bases and J gave up 5 bases; unmatched junction bases: 4. The CDR3 DNA is TGTGCCAGCAGCTCTACAGGGGAGACTGAAGCTTTCTTT. Translated, it gives CASSSTGETEAFF.

The rearrangement uses TRBV7-9 and TRBJ2-7, with D possibly matching TRBD1 (6 bases). Germline loops: CDR1 SEHNR, CDR2 FQNEAQ (reference sequence). The V end was cut by 8 bases, the J end by 2 bases, with 13 bases between. The CDR3 covers 13 residues. Here the CDR3 reads CASGRWDTYEQYV. The CDR3 coding sequence is TGTGCCAGCGGAAGATGGGACACCTACGAGCAGTACGTC.

The rearrangement uses TRBV29-1 and TRBJ2-2; 7 bases line up with TRBD1. The ends lost 4 bases at V and 6 bases at J; junction bases unmatched: 8. Per the germline V gene, CDR1 is SQVTM and CDR2 is ANQGSEA. This CDR3 is 14 amino acids long. The CDR3 sequence: CSVGKTGNPGELFF. In nucleotides, the CDR3 is TGCAGCGTTGGAAAGACAGGGAATCCCGGGGAGCTGTTTTTT.

CDR3 sequence reads: CSAQTSVTDTQYF. Here the CDR3 DNA reads TGCAGTGCCCAGACTAGCGTAACAGATACGCAGTATTTT. J is TRBJ2-3 and V is TRBV20-1, with 8 bases that match TRBD2. The germline V gene encodes CDR1 DFQATT and CDR2 SNEGSKA (reference sequence). V was pared by 6 bases and J by 3 bases, with 5 bases of the junction left unmatched. The CDR3 consists of 13 residues.